This record concerns one T cell receptor beta chain sequence. Its antigen is unidentified. The data were obtained in a study of T cell responses to AZD1222 COVID-19 vaccine. Study as a whole: Both about-4-week and about-12-week second-dose recipients were combined.

Broader study findings: Unmutated regions of variants are reportedly targeted by nearly half of spike-specific TCRs. There were mostly white British donors and more females than males, and clonal diversity was possibly underestimated. Just a handful of people given AZD1222 tested seropositive at baseline.

Libraries were prepared by immunoSEQ multiplex PCR; TCRdb keeps only in-frame clonotypes and omits some of them. The sample includes some 140,000 clones, roughly 93% seen only once; the top ten take more than 2.5%. Sequenced material: peripheral blood, taken on day 0 of AZD1222 vaccination. The clonotype comes from an adult in good health.

Here the CDR3 DNA reads TGTGCCAGCAGTTTAAGGGGACAGGGATACACAGATACGCAGTATTTT. Translating gives CASSLRGQGYTDTQYF. This chain links TRBV28 with TRBJ2-3, with 9 bases fitting TRBD1. Per germline, CDR1 MDHEN and CDR2 SYDVKM. With 2 bases clipped from V and 2 bases from J, the junction kept 5 bases outside the gene matches. The CDR3 has 16 amino acids.